One and the same sample provided the 31 T cell receptor beta chains below, sequenced in a study of blood T cell repertoires in COVID-19. Here immunoSEQ multiplex PCR was the method, and the copy in TCRdb shows in-frame clones only, minus some. The table includes under 200,000 clones, roughly nine tenths detected once. Sequencing input: peripheral blood. The receptors originated from a man younger than 35 with acute or convalescent COVID-19.

The gene calls are TRBV14 and TRBJ2-7; 8 bases map to TRBD1. This CDR3 comprises 12 residues. V trimming: 5 bases; J trimming: 4 bases; junction bases outside the gene matches: 1. The germline V gene has CDR1 SGHDN and CDR2 FVKESK. CDR3 sequence: CASSGQGYEQYF. The CDR3 bases are TGTGCCAGCAGCGGACAGGGTTACGAGCAGTACTTC.

This rearrangement joins TRBV3-1 (or the pseudogene TRBV3-2) to TRBJ1-2, with 10 bases that match TRBD1. Losses at the gene ends were 4 bases for V and 8 bases for J; bases not matched to a gene: 4. CDR3 length: 13 amino acids. Germline loops: CDR1 LGHDT, CDR2 YNNKEL (reference sequence). CDR3 amino acids: CASSRGTGEGYTF. The CDR3 DNA reads TGTGCCAGCAGCCGCGGGACAGGGGAAGGCTACACCTTC.

The V and J genes are TRBV2 and TRBJ1-5; 8 bases are a match to TRBD1. The germline V gene has CDR1 SNHLY and CDR2 FYNNEI. V lost 8 bases and J lost 0; bases outside the gene matches: 3. CDR3 size: 14 residues. This chain's CDR3 is CASDDRGSNQPQHF. The CDR3 DNA sequence: TGTGCCAGCGATGACAGGGGTAGCAATCAGCCCCAGCATTTT.

The V gene is TRBV6-5, the J gene TRBJ1-2; 8 bases are a match to TRBD1. This CDR3 comprises 16 residues. Germline V gene lookup returns CDR1 MNHEY and CDR2 SVGAGI. J was trimmed by 1 base and V by 0 bases; bases with no gene match: 4. CDR3 sequence reads: CASSYSWTGLNYGYTF. CDR3 in DNA: TGTGCCAGCAGTTACTCTTGGACAGGGCTTAACTATGGCTACACCTTC.

This clone was detected a few times. V gene TRBV18 combines with J gene TRBJ2-5; 10 positions match TRBD2. V lost 1 base and J lost 5; bases outside the gene matches: 16. This CDR3 comprises 19 residues. Germline values: CDR1 KGHSH, CDR2 LQKENI. This chain's CDR3 is CASSPQFGGSGGARETQYF. The CDR3 DNA follows: TGTGCCAGCTCACCACAGTTCGGTGGCAGCGGGGGGGCCCGTGAGACCCAGTACTTC. The full variable domain, its missing parts supplied by reference TRBV18 and TRBJ2-5, is NAGVMQNPRHLVRRRGQEARLRCSPMKGHSHVYWYRQLPEEGLKFMVYLQKENIIDESGMPKERFSAEFPKEGPSILRIQQVVRGDSAAYFCASSPQFGGSGGARETQYFGPGTRLLVL.

This CDR3 reads CASSPRSADTQYF. CDR3 nucleotides: TGTGCCAGCAGCCCCCGTAGCGCAGATACGCAGTATTTT. This chain connects TRBV7-9 to TRBJ2-3, with a possible D match to TRBD2 (5 bases). The germline V gene has CDR1 SEHNR and CDR2 FQNEAQ (reference sequence). The length of the CDR3 is 13 residues. Trimming pared 5 bases from V and 4 bases from J, leaving 10 bases between.

The genes are TRBV3-1 (or the pseudogene TRBV3-2) and TRBJ2-1; TRBD2 matches 9 bases. This CDR3 has 17 residues. V dropped 0 bases and J dropped 1; count of bases not matched to a gene: 4. Germline V lookup: CDR1 LGHDT, CDR2 YNNKEL (reference sequence). The CDR3 loop is CASSQEGGGGSYNEQFF. The CDR3, as DNA: TGTGCCAGCAGCCAAGAAGGCGGGGGGGGTTCCTACAATGAGCAGTTCTTC.

The V and J genes are TRBV20-1 and TRBJ2-1; 8 bases map to TRBD2. CDR3 length: 11 amino acids. CDR1 and CDR2 from the germline V gene are DFQATT and SNEGSKA (reference sequence). CDR3 DNA sequence: TGCAGACTAGCGGCCTTGGGTGAGCAGTTCTTC. It is translated as CRLAALGEQFF.

The chain couples TRBV6-2 or TRBV6-3 to TRBJ1-3; 8 nucleotides align to TRBD1. The CDR3 is made up of 16 amino acids. Germline V gene data show CDR1 as MNHEY and CDR2 as SVGEGT. V trimming: 2 bases; J trimming: 0 bases; junction bases outside the gene matches: 3. In nucleotides, the CDR3 is TGTGCCAGCAGTTACCCTGGGACAGGCTCTGGAAACACCATATATTTT. This codes for CASSYPGTGSGNTIYF.

The chain couples TRBV6-4 to TRBJ2-3, with 11 bases lining up with TRBD2. Losses at the gene ends were 4 bases for V and 2 bases for J; bases not matched to a gene: 8. Germline CDR1 reads MRHNA; CDR2 reads SNTAGT. CDR3 length equals 17 residues. The CDR3 is CASSASSGGSYTDTQYF. CDR3 DNA: TGTGCCAGCAGTGCGTCTAGCGGGGGGTCGTACACAGATACGCAGTATTTT.

V is TRBV6-5 and J is TRBJ1-4; D remains unclear. The CDR3 is made up of 14 amino acids. The germline V and J ends were trimmed by 6 bases and 10 bases, with 18 bases remaining between them. In germline, CDR1 is MNHEY, CDR2 SVGAGI. The CDR3 DNA sequence: TGTGCCAGCAGCATAGGCTCCGGAGGAACAAAACTGTTTTTT. Amino acids: CASSIGSGGTKLFF.

This clone has a handful of counts. This chain uses TRBV19 with TRBJ2-1, with D tentatively TRBD1 (8 bases). V lost 3 bases and J 6 bases, leaving 12 bases between the germline ends. The germline V gene encodes CDR1 LNHDA and CDR2 SQIVND (reference sequence). The CDR3 consists of 14 residues. The CDR3 DNA reads TGTGCCAGTAGTATCACAGGGGGGGCCAATGAGCAGTTCTTC. Its protein product is CASSITGGANEQFF.

The chain recombines TRBV5-8 with TRBJ2-3; D perhaps matches TRBD1 (6 bases). The V gene's germline CDR1 is SGHTS and CDR2 YDEGEE. The length of the CDR3 is 15 residues. The V and J ends lost 0 bases and 1 base respectively, with 9 bases between them. CDR3 in amino acids: CASSLGQVGTDTQYF. In DNA, the CDR3 is TGTGCCAGCAGCTTGGGACAGGTCGGCACAGATACGCAGTATTTT.

The chain carries TRBV10-1 and TRBJ2-5; D possibly corresponds to TRBD1 (5 bases). This CDR3 is 13 amino acids long. Germline V gene data show CDR1 as WNHNN and CDR2 as SYGVQD (reference sequence). V was shortened by 5 bases and J by 1 base, with 8 bases between the two germline ends. In DNA form, the CDR3 reads TGCGCCAGCAGTAAGGGGTTCCAAGAGACCCAGTACTTC. Translating it yields CASSKGFQETQYF.

V and J are TRBV7-3 and TRBJ2-1; D is possibly TRBD1 (6 bases). V was trimmed by 5 bases and J by 5 bases, leaving 13 bases between them. The CDR3 totals 14 residues. Germline V gives CDR1 SGHTA, CDR2 FQGTGA. This CDR3 reads CASSPWTDHNEQFF. DNA of the CDR3: TGTGCCAGCAGCCCCTGGACAGACCACAATGAGCAGTTCTTC.

The chain links TRBV7-6 to TRBJ2-1, with 12 bases identical to TRBD2. The germline V gene encodes CDR1 SGHVS and CDR2 FNYEAQ. There are 15 residues in the CDR3. Trimming cost V 4 bases and J 5 bases; bases outside gene matches: 3. CDR3 coding DNA: TGTGCCAGCAGCTCTAGCGGGGGGGCCCACAATGAGCAGTTCTTC. Its protein is CASSSSGGAHNEQFF.

This rearrangement joins TRBV7-2 to TRBJ1-2, with D tentatively TRBD1 (6 bases). This CDR3 comprises 13 residues. The germline gives CDR1 SGHTA, CDR2 FQGNSA. The germline V and J ends were trimmed by 3 bases and 2 bases, with 7 bases remaining between them. CDR3 region: CASSFGTNYGYTF. CDR3 sequence (DNA): TGTGCCAGCAGCTTCGGGACAAACTATGGCTACACCTTC.

The chain employs TRBV6-5 and TRBJ1-1, with TRBD1 matching 10 bases. Germline assignment: CDR1 MNHEY and CDR2 SVGAGI. The CDR3 consists of 15 residues. V lost 7 bases, J lost 3 bases, and 8 bases stayed unmatched. CDR3: CASKRRQGAYTEAFF. The CDR3 DNA sequence: TGTGCCAGCAAGCGCAGACAGGGGGCTTACACTGAAGCTTTCTTT.

The J gene is TRBJ1-1, the V gene TRBV6-5; 9 bases align to TRBD1. The CDR3 totals 14 residues. J lost 4 bases, V lost 6 bases, and 6 bases had no gene match. Germline V gives CDR1 MNHEY, CDR2 SVGAGI. The CDR3 is CASRLQGASTEAFF. The CDR3 nucleotides are TGTGCCAGCAGGCTACAGGGGGCCAGCACTGAAGCTTTCTTT.

The CDR3 here is CASSPLETRGGYTF. The DNA of the CDR3 is TGTGCCAGCAGCCCGCTCGAGACTAGGGGTGGCTACACCTTC. The rearrangement links TRBV7-9 to TRBJ1-2, with a tentative D call TRBD1 (5 bases). Trimming cost V 5 bases and J 7 bases, with 17 bases left between them. There are 14 residues in the CDR3. CDR1 SEHNR and CDR2 FQNEAQ come from the germline V gene (reference sequence).

This rearrangement joins TRBV9 to TRBJ1-3; D is uncertain. The CDR3 length is 13 residues. Germline V CDR1 and CDR2: SGDLS, YYNGEE. Trimming shortened V by 3 bases and J by 0 bases, and 4 bases separated the two germline ends. Here the CDR3 DNA reads TGTGCCAGCAGCGCCCTCTCTGGAAACACCATATATTTT. Protein product: CASSALSGNTIYF.

The gene calls are TRBV11-2 and TRBJ2-7, with TRBD1 matching 7 bases. Germline lookup yields CDR1 SGHAT and CDR2 FQNNGV. The CDR3 is 15 residues long. V lost 5 bases and J lost 2; bases outside the gene matches: 9. CDR3 bases: TGTGCCAGCAGCCCACCCGCGGACAGGACCTACGAGCAGTACTTC. It is translated as CASSPPADRTYEQYF.

The rearrangement uses TRBV10-3 and TRBJ2-3; TRBD1 is a possible D gene (5 bases). Trimming removed 2 bases at V and 2 bases at J, with 8 bases between. Germline CDR1 reads ENHRY; CDR2 reads SYGVKD. The CDR3 is 14 amino acids. CDR3 loop: CAISEDSLTDTQYF. In DNA, the CDR3 is TGTGCCATCAGTGAGGACAGCCTCACAGATACGCAGTATTTT.

This chain connects TRBV18 to TRBJ1-5; the match to TRBD1 covers 9 bases. Germline V lookup: CDR1 KGHSH, CDR2 LQKENI. Germline trimming cut 5 bases from V and 5 bases from J; bases unmatched to any gene: 7. This CDR3 has 15 amino acids. CDR3 nucleotides: TGTGCCAGCTCAGCCACGGGACAGGGCTATCAGCCCCAGCATTTT. Encoded protein: CASSATGQGYQPQHF.

This rearrangement joins TRBV9 to TRBJ1-2; no clear D gene. This CDR3 region has 12 residues. In germline, CDR1 is SGDLS, CDR2 YYNGEE. V lost 2 bases to trimming and J lost 6 bases, with 8 bases between them. In DNA form, the CDR3 reads TGTGCCAGCAGCGTGACCGGGAATGGCTACACCTTC. This translates into CASSVTGNGYTF.

The chain couples TRBV11-2 to TRBJ2-7; D gene uncertain. This CDR3 has 17 residues. Germline V CDR1 and CDR2: SGHAT, FQNNGV. V was trimmed by 1 base and J by 1 base, leaving 17 bases between them. CDR3: CASSLGYASLKSYEQYV. CDR3 nucleotide sequence: TGTGCCAGCAGCTTAGGGTACGCAAGCCTTAAGTCCTACGAGCAGTACGTC.

V usage is TRBV7-2 and J usage is TRBJ2-1; 13 bases are shared with TRBD2. Germline V gives CDR1 SGHTA, CDR2 FQGNSA. The CDR3 is 16 residues long. V shed 5 bases, J shed 7 bases, and the junction held 8 bases outside the gene matches. CDR3 in DNA: TGTGCCAGCAGCATCCGGACTAGCGGGGGTAATAATGAGCAGTTCTTC. Its translation is CASSIRTSGGNNEQFF.

The V call is TRBV7-9, the J call TRBJ1-5, with 10 bases fitting TRBD1. The CDR3 totals 14 residues. V shed 5 bases and J 2 bases; nucleotides not matched to a gene: 0. CDR1 SEHNR and CDR2 FQNEAQ come from the germline V gene (reference sequence). The CDR3 DNA is TGTGCCAGCAGCGGACAGGGGGGCAATCAGCCCCAGCATTTT. Translated: CASSGQGGNQPQHF.

CDR3 bases: TGTGCCAGTAGGATCGACAGCCAACCCTCTGAAGCTTTCTTT. This translates into CASRIDSQPSEAFF. The chain couples TRBV19 to TRBJ1-1; TRBD1 might be the D (5 bases). The germline CDR1 and CDR2 sequences are LNHDA and SQIVND (reference sequence). V lost 6 bases, J lost 6 bases, and 17 bases lay in between. The CDR3 consists of 14 residues.

The rearrangement joins TRBV20-1 to TRBJ1-3, with D unresolved. Deletions cut 4 bases from V and 4 bases from J, with 5 bases between. The length of the CDR3 is 11 residues. CDR1 and CDR2 (germline): DFQATT, SNEGSKA (reference sequence). CDR3: CSAISGNTIYF. The CDR3, as DNA: TGCAGTGCTATAAGCGGAAACACCATATATTTT.

Worth noting for this clone: The sample carries other DNA sequences with the same CDR3. The V call is TRBV30, the J call TRBJ1-5; no clear D gene. CDR1 is GTSNPN, CDR2 SVGIG, per germline (reference sequence). The CDR3 runs 13 residues. The V end lost 1 base, the J end lost 0 bases, and 4 bases lay between the germline ends. The CDR3 DNA sequence: TGTGCCTGGAGTGGCGGTAGCAATCAGCCCCAGCATTTT. Residues: CAWSGGSNQPQHF.